This T cell receptor beta chain appears in the sequencing data of a study of long-term antiretroviral therapy in people with HIV. Study details: First collections came about a decade before the 2015 immediate-ART recommendation.

Notes on this clone: Its antigen remains unknown.

The run of the v3.0 immunoSEQ assay was at survey level. The assay was immunoSEQ multiplex PCR, and TCRdb's table has in-frame clones only and misses some. The data contain 20,000 to 30,000 clones, roughly 80% of them seen just once; the ten biggest clones take up roughly 5%. Study-level findings and limits: Whereas controls had wider CDR3 length ranges, HIV repertoires had narrower ones. Pre-ART-expanded clones dominated the repertoire at all time points.

The germline gives CDR1 SQVTM, CDR2 ANQGSEA. Trimming took off 5 bases at V and 12 bases at J, with 13 bases between the two ends. The CDR3 is 11 amino acids. The sequence came from a man aged 25 to 45 with HIV. The material was unsorted PBMCs, obtained 0.7 years before starting antiretroviral therapy. The chain couples TRBV29-1 to TRBJ1-4; tentative D call: TRBD1 (6 bases). CDR3 amino acids: CSVNRDRELFF. DNA for the CDR3: TGCAGCGTTAACAGGGACCGGGAACTGTTTTTT.